This entry is about one T cell receptor (beta chain). Tregs were sorted as CD4+CD25+CD127-/low cells. V lost 6 bases and J lost 4, with 13 bases in between. The CDR3 contains 13 residues. CDR1 and CDR2 from the germline V gene are SQVTM and ANQGSEA. Each CDR3 protein is one row after TCRdb ran MiXCR on the 5' RACE reads. The sample lists roughly 30,000 distinct CDR3 sequences; over 20% were seen once. The chain employs TRBV29-1 and TRBJ1-5; D possibly corresponds to TRBD1 (5 bases). Sequencing was done on a sample of tumor-infiltrating Tregs sorted from the breast tumor. The TCR sequence derives from a female donor with breast cancer. The CDR3 sequence is CSVGTTRNQPQHF. The CDR3 nucleotides read TGCAGCGTGGGGACCACGCGGAATCAGCCCCAGCATTTT.